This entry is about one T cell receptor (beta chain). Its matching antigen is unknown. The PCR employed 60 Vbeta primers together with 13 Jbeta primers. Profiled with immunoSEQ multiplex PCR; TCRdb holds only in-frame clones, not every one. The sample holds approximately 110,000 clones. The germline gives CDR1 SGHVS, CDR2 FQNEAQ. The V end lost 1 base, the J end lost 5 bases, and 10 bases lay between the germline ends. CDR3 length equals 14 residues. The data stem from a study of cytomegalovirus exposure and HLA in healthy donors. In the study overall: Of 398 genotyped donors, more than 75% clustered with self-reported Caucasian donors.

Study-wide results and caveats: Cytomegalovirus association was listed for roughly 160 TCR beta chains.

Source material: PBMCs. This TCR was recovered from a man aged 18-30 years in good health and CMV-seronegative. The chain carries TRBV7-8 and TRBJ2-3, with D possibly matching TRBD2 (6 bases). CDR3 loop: CASSLVGGGDTQYF. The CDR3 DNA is TGTGCCAGCAGCTTAGTGGGGGGAGGAGATACGCAGTATTTT.